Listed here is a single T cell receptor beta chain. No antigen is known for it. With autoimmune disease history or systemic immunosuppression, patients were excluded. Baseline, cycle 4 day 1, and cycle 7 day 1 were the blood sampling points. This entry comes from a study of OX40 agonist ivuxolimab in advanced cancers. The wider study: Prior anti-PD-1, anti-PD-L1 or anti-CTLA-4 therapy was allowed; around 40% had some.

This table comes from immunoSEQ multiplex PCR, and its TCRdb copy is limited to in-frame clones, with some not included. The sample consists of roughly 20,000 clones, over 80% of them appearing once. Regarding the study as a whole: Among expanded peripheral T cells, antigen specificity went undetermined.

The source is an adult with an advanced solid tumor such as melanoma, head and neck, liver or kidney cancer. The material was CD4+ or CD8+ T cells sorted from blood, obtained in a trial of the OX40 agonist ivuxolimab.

The CDR3 reads CASSQQVGGYEQYF. The CDR3 bases are TGCGCCAGCAGCCAACAGGTGGGTGGTTACGAGCAGTACTTC. The J gene is TRBJ2-7, the V gene TRBV4-1, with unresolved D. This CDR3 comprises 14 residues. With 2 bases removed from V and 4 bases from J, the gap between germline ends came to 12 bases. Per the germline V gene, CDR1 is MGHRA and CDR2 is YSYEKL.